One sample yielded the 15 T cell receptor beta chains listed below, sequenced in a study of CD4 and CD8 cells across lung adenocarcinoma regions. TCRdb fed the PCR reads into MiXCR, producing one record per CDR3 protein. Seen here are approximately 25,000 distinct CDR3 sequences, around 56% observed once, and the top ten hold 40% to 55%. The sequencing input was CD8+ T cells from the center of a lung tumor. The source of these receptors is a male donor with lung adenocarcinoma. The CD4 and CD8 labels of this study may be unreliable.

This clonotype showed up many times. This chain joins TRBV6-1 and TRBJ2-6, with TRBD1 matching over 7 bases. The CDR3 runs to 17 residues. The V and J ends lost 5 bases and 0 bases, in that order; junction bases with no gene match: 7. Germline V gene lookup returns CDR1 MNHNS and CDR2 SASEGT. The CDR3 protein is CASSRQGRNSGANVLTF. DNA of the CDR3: TGTGCCAGCAGTAGACAGGGAAGAAACTCTGGGGCCAACGTCCTGACTTTC.

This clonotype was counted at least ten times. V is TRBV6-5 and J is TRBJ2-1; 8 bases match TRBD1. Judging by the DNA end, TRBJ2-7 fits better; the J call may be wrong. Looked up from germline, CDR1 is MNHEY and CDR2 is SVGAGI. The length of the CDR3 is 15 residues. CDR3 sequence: CASSYARDRTYEQYF. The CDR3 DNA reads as TGTGCCAGCAGTTACGCCCGGGACAGGACCTACGAGCAGTACTTC.

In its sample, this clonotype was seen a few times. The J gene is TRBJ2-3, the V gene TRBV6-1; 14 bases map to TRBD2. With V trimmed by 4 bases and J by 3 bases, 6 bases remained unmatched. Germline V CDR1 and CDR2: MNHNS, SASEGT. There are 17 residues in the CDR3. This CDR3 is CASSGPGTSGSTDTQYF. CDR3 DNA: TGTGCCAGCAGTGGACCCGGGACTAGCGGGAGTACAGATACGCAGTATTTT.

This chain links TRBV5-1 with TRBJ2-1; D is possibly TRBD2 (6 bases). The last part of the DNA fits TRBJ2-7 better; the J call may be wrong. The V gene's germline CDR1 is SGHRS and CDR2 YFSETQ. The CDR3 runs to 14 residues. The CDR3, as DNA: TGCGCCAGCCTCGCGGGGACCAAATCCTACGAGCAGTACTTC. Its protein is CASLAGTKSYEQYF.

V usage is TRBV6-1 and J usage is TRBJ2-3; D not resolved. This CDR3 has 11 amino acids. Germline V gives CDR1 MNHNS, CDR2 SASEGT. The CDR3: CATCAEDTQYF. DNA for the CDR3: TGTGCGACCTGTGCGGAAGATACGCAGTATTTT.

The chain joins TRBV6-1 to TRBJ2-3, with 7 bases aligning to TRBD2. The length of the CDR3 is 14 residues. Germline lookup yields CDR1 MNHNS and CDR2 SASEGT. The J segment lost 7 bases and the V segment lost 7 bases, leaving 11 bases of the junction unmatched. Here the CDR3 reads CASIKRGGKNTQYF. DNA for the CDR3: TGTGCCAGCATAAAGCGGGGTGGCAAAAATACGCAGTATTTT.

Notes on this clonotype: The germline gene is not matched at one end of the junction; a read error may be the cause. In nucleotides, the CDR3 is TGTGCCAGCTGGCGCCTGTCGGGCAAAAATATGCAGTACTTT. The encoded protein is CASWRLSGKNMQYF. The rearrangement joins TRBV27 to TRBJ2-4, with unresolved D. The CDR3 contains 14 residues. The V gene's germline CDR1 is MNHEY and CDR2 SMNVEV (reference sequence).

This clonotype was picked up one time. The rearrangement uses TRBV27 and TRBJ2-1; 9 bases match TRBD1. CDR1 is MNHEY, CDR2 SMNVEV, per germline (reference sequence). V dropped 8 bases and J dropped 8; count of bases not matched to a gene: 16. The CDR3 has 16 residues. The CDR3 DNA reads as TGTGCCAGCTCCCGGACAGGGGTCTTTTTTTCGGATGAGCAGTTCTTC. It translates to CASSRTGVFFSDEQFF.

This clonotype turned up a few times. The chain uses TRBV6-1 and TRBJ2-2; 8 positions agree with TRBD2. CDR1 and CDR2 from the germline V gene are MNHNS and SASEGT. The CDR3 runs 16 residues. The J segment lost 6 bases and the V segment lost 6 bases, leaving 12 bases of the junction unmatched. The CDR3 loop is CASRPKERGYSGELFF. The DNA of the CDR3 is TGTGCCAGCAGGCCTAAGGAGCGGGGGTATTCCGGGGAGCTGTTTTTT.

The chain's CDR3 is CASSEAWTGSNEQFF. The CDR3 coding sequence is TGTGCCAGCAGTGAAGCATGGACAGGCTCCAATGAGCAGTTCTTC. The rearrangement uses TRBV6-1 and TRBJ2-1, with TRBD1 identical over 7 bases. The CDR3 consists of 15 residues. The J segment lost 6 bases and the V segment lost 0 bases, leaving 5 bases of the junction unmatched. Germline loops: CDR1 MNHNS, CDR2 SASEGT.

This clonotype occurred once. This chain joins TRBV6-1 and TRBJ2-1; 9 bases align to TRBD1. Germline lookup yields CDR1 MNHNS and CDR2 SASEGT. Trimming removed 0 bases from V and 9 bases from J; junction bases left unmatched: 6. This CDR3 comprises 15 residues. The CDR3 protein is CASSEAGTGSVEQFF. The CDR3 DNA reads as TGTGCCAGCAGTGAAGCCGGGACAGGGTCGGTTGAGCAGTTCTTC.

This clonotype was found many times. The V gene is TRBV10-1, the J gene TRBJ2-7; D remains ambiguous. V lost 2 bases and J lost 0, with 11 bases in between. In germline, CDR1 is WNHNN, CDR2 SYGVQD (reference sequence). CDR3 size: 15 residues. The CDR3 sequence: CASSEPTRHSYEQYF. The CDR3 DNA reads TGCGCCAGCAGTGAGCCGACACGACACTCCTACGAGCAGTACTTC.

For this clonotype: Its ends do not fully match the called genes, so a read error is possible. CDR3 sequence: CASSLGLWITDTQYF. CDR3 bases: TGTGCCAGCAGTTTGGGGCTGTGGATCACAGATACTCAGTATTTC. This chain uses TRBV7-2 with TRBJ2-3; D may be TRBD1 (5 bases). This CDR3 contains 15 residues. Germline CDR1 SGHTA, CDR2 FQGNSA.

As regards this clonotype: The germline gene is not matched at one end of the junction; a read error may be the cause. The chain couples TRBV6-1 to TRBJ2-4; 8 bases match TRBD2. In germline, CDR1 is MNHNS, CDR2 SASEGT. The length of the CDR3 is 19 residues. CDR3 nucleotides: TGTGCCAGGGGTCTTCGGGAGGGGGTGGGGGGATGTGCCCAAAACATCCAGTACTTC. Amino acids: CARGLREGVGGCAQNIQYF.

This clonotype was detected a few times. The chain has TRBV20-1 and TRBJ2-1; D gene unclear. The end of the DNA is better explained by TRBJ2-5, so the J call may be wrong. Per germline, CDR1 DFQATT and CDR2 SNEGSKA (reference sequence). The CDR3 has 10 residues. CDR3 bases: TGCAGTGCTAGAGAAGAGACCCAGTACTTC. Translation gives CSAREETQYF.